What follows are 21 T cell receptor beta chains derived from one specimen sequenced in a study of spatial heterogeneity in lung cancer. Time point denoted: sample taken at primary tumor resection. TCRs were sequenced from unsorted whole RNA of tumor, nontumor lung or PBMC. TCRdb reanalysed the 5' RACE reads using MiXCR and keeps one entry per CDR3 protein. The profile shows about 5,000 distinct CDR3 sequences, approximately 20% of them singletons. The material was normal lung tissue next to the tumor, obtained at surgery. These receptors were obtained from a male donor with early-stage non-small cell lung cancer.

This clonotype is medium-sized (0.01 to 0.1%) in the sample. The chain links TRBV20-1 to TRBJ2-3, with 7 bases identical to TRBD1. Germline V gene sequence: CDR1 DFQATT, CDR2 SNEGSKA (reference sequence). The length of the CDR3 is 14 residues. J lost 1 base, V lost 5 bases, and 6 bases had no gene match. The CDR3 sequence: CSARGQIRTDTQYF. Here the CDR3 DNA reads TGCAGTGCTCGGGGACAGATCCGCACAGATACGCAGTATTTT.

The chain has TRBV10-3 and TRBJ1-5, with a weak D call TRBD1 (5 bases). The V and J ends lost 1 base and 2 bases respectively, with 9 bases between them. Germline V gives CDR1 ENHRY, CDR2 SYGVKD. The CDR3 has 15 residues. The CDR3 sequence is CAISELDIGNQPQHF. CDR3 bases: TGTGCCATCAGTGAGTTGGACATAGGCAATCAGCCCCAGCATTTT.

This clonotype ranks as medium-sized. The V and J genes are TRBV10-3 and TRBJ1-5; 11 bases match TRBD1. The CDR3 length is 16 residues. Germline V gene lookup returns CDR1 ENHRY and CDR2 SYGVKD. J was trimmed by 7 bases and V by 3 bases; bases with no gene match: 8. CDR3 region: CAISDPGQGAWQPQHF. DNA for the CDR3: TGTGCCATCAGTGACCCTGGACAGGGGGCATGGCAGCCCCAGCATTTT.

Sample share makes this clonotype medium-sized (0.01 to 0.1%). The genes are TRBV6-4 and TRBJ2-1; 10 nucleotides match TRBD2. This CDR3 contains 15 residues. The J segment lost 2 bases and the V segment lost 3 bases, leaving 1 base of the junction unmatched. Per the germline V gene, CDR1 is MRHNA and CDR2 is SNTAGT. CDR3 in DNA: TGTGCCAGCAGTGAGGGGACTAGCGCCTACAATGAGCAGTTCTTC. Encoded protein: CASSEGTSAYNEQFF.

This clonotype is medium-sized by share. The gene calls are TRBV29-1 and TRBJ2-1, with TRBD2 as a possible D gene (5 bases). The CDR3 is made up of 13 amino acids. Germline-derived CDR1 and CDR2 are SQVTM and ANQGSEA. The CDR3: CTGLKDGSDEQFF. The CDR3 bases are TGCACCGGATTAAAGGATGGGAGCGATGAGCAGTTCTTC.

By share, this clonotype ranks as medium-sized. V is TRBV20-1 and J is TRBJ2-7, with D tentatively TRBD2 (6 bases). The CDR3 contains 14 residues. Germline V gene lookup returns CDR1 DFQATT and CDR2 SNEGSKA (reference sequence). The ends were cut back, 3 bases at V and 11 bases at J, with 23 bases in the middle. CDR3 in DNA: TGCAGTGCTAGGGCCGGGACTCACCTCGGTGAGGAGTACTTC. Its translation is CSARAGTHLGEEYF.

This clonotype counts as medium-sized. The chain employs TRBV29-1 and TRBJ1-1, with unresolved D. The germline gives CDR1 SQVTM, CDR2 ANQGSEA. The CDR3 contains 15 residues. Trimming stripped 7 bases from V and 1 base from J, with 19 bases between. The DNA for the CDR3 is TGCAGCGCTGGATCTTTAGAGGTCGCGAACACTGAAGCTTTCTTT. It encodes CSAGSLEVANTEAFF.

J is TRBJ1-4 and V is TRBV12-3 or TRBV12-4; no clear D gene. The CDR3 loop spans 14 amino acids. Trimming stripped 4 bases from V and 5 bases from J, with 11 bases between. CDR3 region: CASSSRRRNEKLFF. Written as DNA, the CDR3 is TGTGCCAGCAGTTCCCGACGGCGAAATGAAAAACTGTTTTTT.

This clonotype was counted ten times or more. The V and J genes are TRBV19 and TRBJ1-1, with D perhaps TRBD1 (5 bases). The CDR3 extends over 13 amino acids. Germline CDR1 LNHDA, CDR2 SQIVND (reference sequence). V was shortened by 10 bases and J by 5 bases, with 17 bases between the two germline ends. In nucleotides, the CDR3 is TGTGCCACCTCAGGGACCTTAATTACTGAAGCTTTCTTT. Translated, it gives CATSGTLITEAFF.

By its share, this clonotype is medium-sized (0.01 to 0.1%). The chain recombines TRBV11-3 with TRBJ2-3; D unresolved. This CDR3 comprises 14 residues. The V end was cut by 5 bases, the J end by 2 bases, with 11 bases between. Germline assignment: CDR1 SGHNT and CDR2 YENEEA. The CDR3 nucleotides are TGTGCCAGCAGCCCGGACGGAAACACAGATACGCAGTATTTT. Its translation is CASSPDGNTDTQYF.

By share of the sample, this clonotype is medium-sized. V and J are TRBV29-1 and TRBJ2-2; possible D gene TRBD1, 5 bases. Germline values: CDR1 SQVTM, CDR2 ANQGSEA. The CDR3 contains 13 residues. Trimming shortened V by 7 bases and J by 0 bases, and 9 bases separated the two germline ends. The CDR3 sequence is CSAGISNTGELFF. Written as DNA, the CDR3 is TGCAGCGCAGGGATTTCGAACACCGGGGAGCTGTTTTTT.

Relative to its sample, this clonotype is medium-sized. This chain links TRBV28 with TRBJ2-3, with D maybe TRBD2 (6 bases). This CDR3 is 16 amino acids long. Trimming left V 10 bases short and J 2 bases short, with 22 bases between. The germline CDR1 and CDR2 sequences are MDHEN and SYDVKM. The CDR3 DNA follows: TGTGCCACCAACCCCGTGGCGGCGGGATCCACAGATACGCAGTATTTT. Translation gives CATNPVAAGSTDTQYF.

The gene calls are TRBV14 and TRBJ2-7; D unclear. The CDR3 runs 11 residues. The germline V gene has CDR1 SGHDN and CDR2 FVKESK. V dropped 5 bases and J dropped 0 bases, with 2 bases sitting between them. CDR3 protein: CASSFSYEQYF. CDR3 bases: TGTGCCAGCAGCTTCTCCTACGAGCAGTACTTC.

V and J are TRBV5-1 and TRBJ2-2; D gene unclear. The V gene lost 0 bases and the J gene lost 1 base, with 4 bases spanning the gap. This CDR3 comprises 14 residues. Germline lookup yields CDR1 SGHRS and CDR2 YFSETQ. The CDR3, as DNA: TGCGCCAGCAGCTTGGTGCTGAACACCGGGGAGCTGTTTTTT. This gives the protein CASSLVLNTGELFF. The variable domain in full, with the rest retrieved from reference TRBV5-1 and TRBJ2-2, is KAGVTQTPRYLIKTRGQQVTLSCSPISGHRSVSWYQQTPGQGLQFLFEYFSETQRNKGNFPGRFSGRQFSNSRSEMNVSTLELGDSALYLCASSLVLNTGELFFGEGSRLTVL.

This clonotype is labeled as medium-sized. The chain joins TRBV3-1 to TRBJ1-1; D call uncertain. Germline-derived CDR1 and CDR2 are LGHDT and YNNKEL (reference sequence). The CDR3 loop spans 12 amino acids. V gave up 5 bases and J gave up 1 base, with 5 bases separating them. The DNA of the CDR3 is TGTGCCAGCAGCTACGGGAACACTGAAGCTTTCTTT. Encoded protein: CASSYGNTEAFF.

The J gene is TRBJ2-1, the V gene TRBV10-3; 9 bases are a match to TRBD1. CDR3 length equals 12 residues. Germline CDR1 and CDR2: ENHRY and SYGVKD. J gave up 8 bases and V 10 bases, and 6 bases lay outside the gene matches. CDR3 in DNA: TGTGCCAGGGGACAGGGTATAGATGAGCAGTTCTTC. This codes for CARGQGIDEQFF.

This clonotype is termed medium-sized (0.01 to 0.1%). The V and J genes are TRBV12-3 or TRBV12-4 and TRBJ2-2, with D tentatively TRBD1 (6 bases). V was cut by 5 bases and J by 2 bases, with 18 bases left in between. This CDR3 has 17 residues. Written as DNA, the CDR3 is TGTGCCAGCAGTCCAAGACAGGCGAGCCTTAACACCGGGGAGCTGTTTTTT. It translates to CASSPRQASLNTGELFF.

The V and J genes are TRBV6-1 and TRBJ1-3; maybe TRBD1 (6 bases). Trimming stripped 3 bases from V and 3 bases from J, with 12 bases between. Germline CDR1 and CDR2: MNHNS and SASEGT. The CDR3 extends over 15 amino acids. CDR3 nucleotide sequence: TGTGCCAGCAGTGAGCCACAGGGCTATGGAAACACCATATATTTT. Protein sequence: CASSEPQGYGNTIYF.

By share of the sample, this clonotype is medium-sized. CDR3 amino acids: CASSQDYPEVETQYF. CDR3 in DNA: TGTGCCAGCAGCCAAGATTATCCGGAGGTGGAGACCCAGTACTTC. The V and J genes are TRBV3-1 and TRBJ2-5, with D perhaps matching TRBD2 (5 bases). CDR1 LGHDT and CDR2 YNNKEL come from the germline V gene (reference sequence). The V end lost 0 bases, the J end lost 5 bases, and 13 bases lay between the germline ends. This CDR3 is built from 15 residues.

By its share, this clonotype is medium-sized. The V and J genes are TRBV7-2 and TRBJ2-5; D gene unclear. Germline V lookup: CDR1 SGHTA, CDR2 FQGNSA. The length of the CDR3 is 13 residues. V was cut by 2 bases and J by 5 bases, with 9 bases left in between. Here the CDR3 DNA reads TGTGCCAGCAGCTTACAGCGTAGCGAGACCCAGTACTTC. Protein sequence: CASSLQRSETQYF.

By share, this clonotype ranks as medium-sized. DNA for the CDR3: TGTGCCAGCAGAGACAGGGGGAATGAAAAACTGTTTTTT. Translated: CASRDRGNEKLFF. The chain employs TRBV12-3 or TRBV12-4 and TRBJ1-4; TRBD1 agrees at 9 bases. With 6 bases clipped from V and 5 bases from J, the junction kept 1 base outside the gene matches. This CDR3 is built from 13 residues.